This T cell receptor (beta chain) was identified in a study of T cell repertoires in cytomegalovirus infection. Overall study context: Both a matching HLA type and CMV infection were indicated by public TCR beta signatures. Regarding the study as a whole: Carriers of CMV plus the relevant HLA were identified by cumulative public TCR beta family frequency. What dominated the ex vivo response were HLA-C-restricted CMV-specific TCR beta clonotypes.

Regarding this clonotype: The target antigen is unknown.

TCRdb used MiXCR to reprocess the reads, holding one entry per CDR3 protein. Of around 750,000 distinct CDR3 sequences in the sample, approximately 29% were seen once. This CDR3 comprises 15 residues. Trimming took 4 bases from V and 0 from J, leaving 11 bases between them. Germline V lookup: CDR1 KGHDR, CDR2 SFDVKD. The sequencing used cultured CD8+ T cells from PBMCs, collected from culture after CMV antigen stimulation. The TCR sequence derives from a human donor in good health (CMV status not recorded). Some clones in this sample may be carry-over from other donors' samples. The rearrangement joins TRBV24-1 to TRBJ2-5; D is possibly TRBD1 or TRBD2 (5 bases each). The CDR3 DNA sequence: TGTGCCACCAGTGAACGGGGACGGAACCAAGAGACCCAGTACTTC. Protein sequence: CATSERGRNQETQYF.